These T cell receptor beta chains were read from a single sample in a study of T cells in Graves' hyperthyroidism and ophthalmopathy. TCRdb fed the multiplex PCR reads into MiXCR, producing one record per CDR3 protein. The sample gives around 580,000 distinct CDR3 sequences, just over 45% of which show up once; around 7.7% is in the top ten. Sequenced: peripheral blood or thyroid tissue (not recorded which). Every receptor here comes from a woman aged 18-29 years with Graves' hyperthyroidism. CDR3s include the opening cysteine and the closing phenylalanine or tryptophan. The D gene is left open where the match is weak. Clone size, where shown, is once, few, many, or a class for clones that have expanded.

CAISEMVAGEYDTQYF	TGTGCCATCAGTGAGATGGTAGCGGGAGAATATGATACGCAGTATTTT	TRBJ2-3	TRBV10-3	TRBD2	-
CASRAAGNTEAFF	TGTGCCAGCAGAGCCGCGGGGAACACTGAAGCTTTCTTT	TRBJ1-1	TRBV9	-	many
CSFVNYGHTF	TGCAGCTTCGTTAACTATGGCCACACCTTC	TRBJ1-2	TRBV29-1	-	-
CASSGGVGKNSPLHF	TGTGCCAGCAGCGGGGGGGTCGGGAAAAATTCACCCCTCCACTTT	TRBJ1-6	TRBV5-4	-	-
CASPSWTEAFF	TGTGCCAGCCCTTCGTGGACTGAAGCTTTCTTT	TRBJ1-1	TRBV25-1	-	-
CASKLGAVYEQYF	TGTGCCAGCAAGTTGGGGGCAGTCTACGAGCAGTACTTC	TRBJ2-7	TRBV28	-	few
CASSQPQSQLFF	TGCGCCAGCAGCCAACCACAGAGTCAACTGTTTTTT	TRBJ1-4	TRBV4-1	-	many
CASSESSGVNEQYF	TGTGCCAGCAGTGAATCCTCGGGGGTCAATGAGCAGTACTTC	TRBJ2-7	TRBV2	-	once
CASSSLEAGRTQYF	TGTGCCAGTAGTAGCTTGGAGGCGGGTCGGACCCAGTACTTC	TRBJ2-5	TRBV19	-	once
CASSFTGGDQPQHF	TGCGCCAGCAGCTTCACAGGGGGGGATCAGCCCCAGCATTTT	TRBJ1-5	TRBV5-1	TRBD1	-
CASSLAEGSPLHF	TGTGCCAGCAGCTTGGCGGAGGGTTCACCCCTCCACTTT	TRBJ1-6	TRBV7-6	-	-
CSARWTSGSGGELFF	TGCAGTGCCCGGTGGACTAGCGGGAGCGGCGGGGAGCTGTTTTTT	TRBJ2-2	TRBV20-1	TRBD2	-
CASSYPAGGSYEQYF	TGTGCCAGCAGTTATCCGGCAGGGGGAAGCTACGAGCAGTACTTC	TRBJ2-7	TRBV6-6	TRBD1	many
CSVGTGPYEQYF	TGCAGCGTGGGGACAGGACCCTACGAGCAGTACTTC	TRBJ2-7	TRBV29-1	TRBD1	many
CASSPPGFQPQHF	TGTGCCAGCAGCCCCCCCGGATTTCAGCCCCAGCATTTT	TRBJ1-5	TRBV9	-	many
CASSLGDQNIQYF	TGTGCCAGCAGCTTAGGTGACCAAAACATTCAGTACTTC	TRBJ2-4	TRBV11-1	-	few
CSASASGKYYEQYF	TGCAGTGCTAGTGCTAGCGGGAAATACTACGAGCAGTACTTC	TRBJ2-7	TRBV20-1	TRBD2	many
CASSLSGNSYEQYF	TGTGCCAGCAGTTTAAGCGGGAACTCCTACGAGCAGTACTTC	TRBJ2-7	TRBV12-3/TRBV12-4	TRBD2	many
CASSQRVAGGTFEQYF	TGTGCCAGCAGCCAACGGGTAGCGGGAGGCACGTTCGAGCAGTACTTC	TRBJ2-7	TRBV7-2	TRBD2	once
CSSPGQGYSHGYTF	TGCAGCAGCCCGGGACAGGGTTATTCGCATGGCTACACCTTC	TRBJ1-2	TRBV29-1	TRBD1	-
CSVELAGAHQETQYF	TGCAGCGTTGAGCTAGCGGGAGCGCACCAAGAGACCCAGTACTTC	TRBJ2-5	TRBV29-1	TRBD2	many
CASSTGPEGQPQYF	TGTGCCAGTAGTACTGGACCGGAGGGTCAGCCCCAGTACTTC	TRBJ2-5	TRBV19	-	-
CASGQGERDEQYF	TGTGCCAGCGGACAGGGAGAAAGGGACGAGCAGTACTTC	TRBJ2-7	TRBV4-2	TRBD1	many
CATMDQNSYEQYF	TGTGCCACGATGGACCAGAACTCCTACGAGCAGTACTTC	TRBJ2-7	TRBV10-3	-	many
CASSDGLAGGPTGELFF	TGTGCCAGCAGCGACGGACTAGCAGGAGGCCCTACCGGGGAGCTGTTTTTT	TRBJ2-2	TRBV9	TRBD2	-
CASSFGRETYEQYF	TGTGCCAGCAGCTTCGGGCGGGAGACCTACGAGCAGTACTTC	TRBJ2-7	TRBV5-4	TRBD2	few
CSARSAAGEYEQYF	TGCAGTGCTAGAAGTGCGGCGGGTGAATACGAGCAGTACTTC	TRBJ2-7	TRBV20-1	-	few
CASTGTSGPEEQFF	TGTGCCAGTACCGGGACTAGCGGTCCAGAGGAGCAGTTCTTC	TRBJ2-1	TRBV7-3	TRBD2	-